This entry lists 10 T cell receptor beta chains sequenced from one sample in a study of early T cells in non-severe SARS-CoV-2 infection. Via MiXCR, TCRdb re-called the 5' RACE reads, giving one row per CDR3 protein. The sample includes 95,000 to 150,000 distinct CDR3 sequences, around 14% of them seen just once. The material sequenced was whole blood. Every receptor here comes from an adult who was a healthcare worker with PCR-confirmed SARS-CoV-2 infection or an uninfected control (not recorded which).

The DNA of the CDR3 is TGTGCCAGCAGCCAAAGTAGAGGGGCAGATACGCAGTATTTT. Its protein product is CASSQSRGADTQYF. The V gene is TRBV3-1, the J gene TRBJ2-3; D tentatively reads TRBD1 or TRBD2 (5 bases each). This CDR3 has 14 residues. Germline V CDR1 and CDR2: LGHDT, YNNKEL (reference sequence). The V and J ends lost 2 bases and 4 bases respectively, with 10 bases between them.

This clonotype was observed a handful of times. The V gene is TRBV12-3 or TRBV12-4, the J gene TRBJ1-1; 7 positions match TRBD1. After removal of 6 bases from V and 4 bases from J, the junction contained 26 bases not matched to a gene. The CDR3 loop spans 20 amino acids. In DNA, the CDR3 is TGTGCCAGCAGCTCCCTCCCCTCCTTAAGGGGGCACCCCGGGAGCACTGAAGCTTTCTTT. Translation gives CASSSLPSLRGHPGSTEAFF.

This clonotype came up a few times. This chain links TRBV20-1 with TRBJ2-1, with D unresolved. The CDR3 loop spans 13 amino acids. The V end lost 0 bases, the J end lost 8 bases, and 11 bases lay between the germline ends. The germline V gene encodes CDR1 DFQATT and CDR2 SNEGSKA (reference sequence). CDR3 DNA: TGCAGTGCTAGAGACCTTAATTTCTATGAGCAGTTCTTC. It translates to CSARDLNFYEQFF.

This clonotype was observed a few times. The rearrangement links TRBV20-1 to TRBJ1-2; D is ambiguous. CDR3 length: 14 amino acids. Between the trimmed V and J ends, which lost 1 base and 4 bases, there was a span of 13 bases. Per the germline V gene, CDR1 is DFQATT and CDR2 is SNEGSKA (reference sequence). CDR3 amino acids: CSARGTAQFYGYTF. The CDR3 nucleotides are TGCAGTGCTAGAGGGACGGCCCAGTTCTATGGCTACACCTTC.

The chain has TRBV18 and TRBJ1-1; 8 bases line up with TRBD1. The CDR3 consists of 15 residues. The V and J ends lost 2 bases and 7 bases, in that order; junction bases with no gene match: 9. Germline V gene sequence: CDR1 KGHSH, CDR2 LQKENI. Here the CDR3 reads CASSPMGQDYSEAFF. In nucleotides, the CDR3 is TGTGCCAGCTCACCAATGGGACAGGATTATAGTGAAGCTTTCTTT. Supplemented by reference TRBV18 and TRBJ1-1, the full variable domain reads NAGVMQNPRHLVRRRGQEARLRCSPMKGHSHVYWYRQLPEEGLKFMVYLQKENIIDESGMPKERFSAEFPKEGPSILRIQQVVRGDSAAYFCASSPMGQDYSEAFFGQGTRLTVV.

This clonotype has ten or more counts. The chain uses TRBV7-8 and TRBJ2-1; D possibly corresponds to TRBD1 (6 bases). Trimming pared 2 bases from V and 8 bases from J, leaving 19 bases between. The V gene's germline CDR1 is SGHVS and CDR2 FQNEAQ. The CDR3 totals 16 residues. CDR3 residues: CASSLTRTALFDEQFF. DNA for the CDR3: TGTGCCAGCAGCTTAACCCGGACAGCCCTTTTCGATGAGCAGTTCTTC.

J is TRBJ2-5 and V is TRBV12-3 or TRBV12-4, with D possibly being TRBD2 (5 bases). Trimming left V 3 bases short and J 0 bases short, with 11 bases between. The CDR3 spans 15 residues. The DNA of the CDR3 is TGTGCCAGCAGTTTTGGCGGAGGCCACCAAGAGACCCAGTACTTC. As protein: CASSFGGGHQETQYF.

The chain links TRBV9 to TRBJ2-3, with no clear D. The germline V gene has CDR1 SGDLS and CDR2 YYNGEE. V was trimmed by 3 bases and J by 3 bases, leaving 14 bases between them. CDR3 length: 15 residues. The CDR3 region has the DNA TGTGCCAGCAGCGGAACACCCGCGGAGACAGATACGCAGTATTTT. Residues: CASSGTPAETDTQYF. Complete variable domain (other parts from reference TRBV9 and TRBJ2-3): DSGVTQTPKHLITATGQRVTLRCSPRSGDLSVYWYQQSLDQGLQFLIQYYNGEERAKGNILERFSAQQFPDLHSELNLSSLELGDSALYFCASSGTPAETDTQYFGPGTRLTVL.

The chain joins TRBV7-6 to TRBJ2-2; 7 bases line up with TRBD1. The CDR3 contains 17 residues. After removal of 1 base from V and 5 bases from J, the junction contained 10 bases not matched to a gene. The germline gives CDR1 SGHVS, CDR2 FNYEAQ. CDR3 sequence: CASSLGGGWSVTGELFF. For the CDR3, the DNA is TGTGCCAGCAGCTTAGGAGGGGGCTGGTCGGTAACCGGGGAGCTGTTTTTT. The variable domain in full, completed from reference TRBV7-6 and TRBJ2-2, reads GAGVSQSPRYKVTKRGQDVALRCDPISGHVSLYWYRQALGQGPEFLTYFNYEAQQDKSGLPNDRFSAERPEGSISTLTIQRTEQRDSAMYRCASSLGGGWSVTGELFFGEGSRLTVL.

The CDR3 DNA is TGTGCCAGCAGCCCGCAGACGGTGAACACCGGGGAGCTGTTTTTT. It yields the protein CASSPQTVNTGELFF. The V call is TRBV7-6, the J call TRBJ2-2; D not certain. V lost 5 bases and J lost 1, with 11 bases in between. Germline V CDR1 and CDR2: SGHVS, FNYEAQ. The CDR3 covers 15 residues.